These T cell receptor beta chains were read from a single sample in a study of T cell clonotyping in hematopoietic cell transplantation. Clones were sequenced by immunoSEQ multiplex PCR, and TCRdb holds only the in-frame ones, with some missing. The data contain approximately 30,000 clones, 95% of them singletons. Sequencing used peripheral blood mononuclear cells. The receptor set was obtained from a man between 50 and 59 years old in good health. Some clones in this sample may be carry-over from other donors' samples. The CDR3 runs from the conserved cysteine through the conserved F or W. Fields, in order: D gene, clone size, J gene, V gene, CDR3 DNA, CDR3 protein. The D gene is left open where the match is weak. Clone size is given for some rows only: seen once, a few or many times, or a class if the clone is expanded.

TRBD1 | NA | TRBJ2-7 | TRBV4-1 | TGCGCCAGCAGCCAAACAGGGGGCGAACTAACCTACGAGCAGTACTTC | CASSQTGGELTYEQYF
NA | NA | TRBJ1-6 | TRBV30 | TGTGCCTCTCAGATAGGGTCGGGATCACCCCTCCACTTT | CASQIGSGSPLHF
NA | NA | TRBJ1-1 | TRBV18 | TGTGCCAGCTCACCTCAATGGGAGGGGAACACTGAAGCTTTCTTT | CASSPQWEGNTEAFF
NA | NA | TRBJ1-1 | TRBV6-5 | TGTGCCAGCAGTTACTACAGACAGTCATCGGACACTGAAGCTTTCTTT | CASSYYRQSSDTEAFF
NA | NA | TRBJ1-2 | TRBV5-1 | TGCGCCAGCAGCCCCCTTGGAGGTAATGGCTACACCTTC | CASSPLGGNGYTF
TRBD1 | NA | TRBJ1-2 | TRBV6-1 | TGTGCCGGTCAGGACAGGGGCGGCCCAAGTCCCGTCTACACCTTC | CAGQDRGGPSPVYTF
NA | NA | TRBJ1-2 | TRBV28 | TGTGCCAGCTACTCCGGGACGGACTATGGCTACACCTTC | CASYSGTDYGYTF
NA | NA | TRBJ1-2 | TRBV4-1 | TGCGCCAGCAGCCAGTACTTAAGCCGGAGGGGGAGTAGTGGCTACACCTTC | CASSQYLSRRGSSGYTF
NA | NA | TRBJ1-1 | TRBV5-1 | TGCGCCAGCAGTCGGGGGGCCGGGAACACTGAAGCTTTCTTT | CASSRGAGNTEAFF
NA | NA | TRBJ1-5 | TRBV7-6 | TGTGCCAGCAGCGGGATCAACAATCAGCCCCAGCATTTT | CASSGINNQPQHF
NA | NA | TRBJ1-1 | TRBV9 | TGTGCCAGCAGCGGAGGGGGGGGTACTGAAGCTTTCTTT | CASSGGGGTEAFF
NA | NA | TRBJ1-5 | TRBV11-2 | TGTGCCAGCAGCTTATTAGGAAATAGCAATCAGCCCCAGCATTTT | CASSLLGNSNQPQHF
TRBD1 | NA | TRBJ1-2 | TRBV10-3 | TGTGCCATCAGCTCCGACAGGGAATATGGCTACACCTTC | CAISSDREYGYTF
TRBD1 | once | TRBJ2-7 | TRBV7-9 | TGTGCCAGCCAGCGGGACAGGGGGACGTACGAGCAGTACTTC | CASQRDRGTYEQYF
NA | NA | TRBJ2-7 | TRBV28 | TGTGCCAGCAGTCTTAACTACGAGCAGTACTTC | CASSLNYEQYF
NA | once | TRBJ1-2 | TRBV19 | TGTGCCAGTAACTCGCCGGGACACATTAACTATGGCTACACCTTC | CASNSPGHINYGYTF
NA | few | TRBJ1-6 | TRBV11-2 | TGTGCCAGCAGCTTAGGCTCCCATTTGCCCCTCCACTTT | CASSLGSHLPLHF
NA | NA | TRBJ2-3 | TRBV7-2 | TGTGCCAGCAGCCCGGGACCAGGAGCTGGTACGCAGTATTTT | CASSPGPGAGTQYF
TRBD1 | once | TRBJ1-5 | TRBV6-6 | TGTGCCAGCACCCGGGACAGCAGCAATCAGCCCCAGCATTTT | CASTRDSSNQPQHF
TRBD1 | NA | TRBJ2-7 | TRBV10-1 | TGCGCCAGCAGTTCCGGGACAGGGCTCAACGAGCAGTACTTC | CASSSGTGLNEQYF
NA | NA | TRBJ2-3 | TRBV14 | TGTGCCAGCAGCCAAGTGGTAACAAGCGCGCAGTATTTT | CASSQVVTSAQYF
TRBD1 | NA | TRBJ1-1 | TRBV6-5 | TGTGCCAGCAGTGGTTCCGGGACAGCCAACACTGAAGCTTTCTTT | CASSGSGTANTEAFF
NA | NA | TRBJ2-5 | TRBV25-1 | TGTGCCAGCAGTGATATTGTGGCCCAGTACTTC | CASSDIVAQYF
TRBD1 | once | TRBJ1-3 | TRBV9 | TGTGCCAGCAGCGCTCGGACAGGGCTCTCTGGAAACACCATATATTTT | CASSARTGLSGNTIYF
NA | NA | TRBJ2-7 | TRBV7-9 | TGTGCCAGCAGCCCCGGACGGGCCTACGAGCAGTACTTC | CASSPGRAYEQYF